This T cell receptor beta chain was observed in a study of early T cells in non-severe SARS-CoV-2 infection. Study results and caveats: Anti-spike CD8 responses were favored in VDJdb matching, and private and CD4 specificities were missed.

The CDR3 length is 16 residues. Per the germline V gene, CDR1 is DFQATT and CDR2 is SNEGSKA (reference sequence). Unique molecular identifiers were affixed to single, distinct cDNA molecules. TCRdb ran MiXCR on the 5' RACE reads and lists one entry per CDR3 protein. The sample includes 55,000 to 85,000 distinct CDR3 sequences, roughly 10% of them seen just once. Points on this clonotype: The antigen remains undetermined. The junction shows a germline mismatch at one end, possibly a read error.

The clonotype comes from an adult who was a healthcare worker with PCR-confirmed SARS-CoV-2 infection or an uninfected control (not recorded which). The source material was whole blood, sampled at baseline. The chain is built from TRBV20-1 and TRBJ2-4, with D possibly called TRBD1 or TRBD2 (5 bases each). CDR3 amino acids: CSASEPGAGAKSIQYF. The CDR3 DNA follows: TGCAGTGCTAGCGAACCCGGGGCCGGGGCCAAAAGCATTCAGTACTTC.